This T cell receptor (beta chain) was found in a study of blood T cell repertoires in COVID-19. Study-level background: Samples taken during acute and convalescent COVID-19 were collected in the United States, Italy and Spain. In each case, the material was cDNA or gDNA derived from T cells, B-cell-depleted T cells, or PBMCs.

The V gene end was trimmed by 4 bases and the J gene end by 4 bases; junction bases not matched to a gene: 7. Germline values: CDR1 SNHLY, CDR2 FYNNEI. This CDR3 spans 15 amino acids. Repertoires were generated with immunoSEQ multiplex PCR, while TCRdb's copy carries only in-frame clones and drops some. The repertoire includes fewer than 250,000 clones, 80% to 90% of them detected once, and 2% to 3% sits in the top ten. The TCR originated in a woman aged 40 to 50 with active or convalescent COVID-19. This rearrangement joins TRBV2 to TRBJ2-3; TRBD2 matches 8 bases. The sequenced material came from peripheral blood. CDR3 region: CASSVPGGGPDTQYF. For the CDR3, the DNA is TGTGCCAGCAGTGTTCCCGGGGGGGGACCAGATACGCAGTATTTT. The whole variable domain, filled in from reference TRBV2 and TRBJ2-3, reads EPEVTQTPSHQVTQMGQEVILRCVPISNHLYFYWYRQILGQKVEFLVSFYNNEISEKSEIFDDQFSVERPDGSNFTLKIRSTKLEDSAMYFCASSVPGGGPDTQYFGPGTRLTVL.